A single sample gave rise to the 32 T cell receptor beta chains below, sequenced in a study of cytomegalovirus exposure and HLA in healthy donors. The primer mix had 60 Vbeta and 13 Jbeta primers. Method: immunoSEQ multiplex PCR; TCRdb's copy keeps in-frame clones and lacks some. The data hold 95,000 to 100,000 clones, with approximately 79% observed a single time. The sample consisted of PBMCs. The receptors originated from a woman between 55 and 75 years old in good health and CMV-seropositive.

The chain employs TRBV5-5 and TRBJ1-1; no reliable D call. The CDR3 contains 13 residues. The V gene's germline CDR1 is SGHKS and CDR2 YYEKEE (reference sequence). Trimming shortened V by 0 bases and J by 3 bases, and 6 bases separated the two germline ends. The chain's CDR3 is CASSLVPDTEAFF. CDR3 coding DNA: TGTGCCAGCAGCTTGGTTCCGGACACTGAAGCTTTCTTT.

The chain carries TRBV27 and TRBJ2-5; 7 bases fit TRBD1. The germline V gene has CDR1 MNHEY and CDR2 SMNVEV (reference sequence). There are 14 residues in the CDR3. The ends lost 2 bases at V and 5 bases at J; junction bases unmatched: 5. CDR3 residues: CASSLGNRGETQYF. For the CDR3, the DNA is TGTGCCAGCAGTTTAGGGAACAGGGGTGAGACCCAGTACTTC.

The V call is TRBV29-1, the J call TRBJ2-3; maybe TRBD2 (6 bases). The V gene's germline CDR1 is SQVTM and CDR2 ANQGSEA. The CDR3 spans 13 residues. The CDR3 DNA sequence: TGCAGGGCCGCGAGCGGGAGCACAGATACGCAGTATTTT. Its translation is CRAASGSTDTQYF.

Here the CDR3 DNA reads TGTGCCAGCAGCTCCCGGAGGGGCGGAGGACTCTACGAGCAGTACTTC. It translates to CASSSRRGGGLYEQYF. The J gene is TRBJ2-5, the V gene TRBV13; TRBD2 might be the D (6 bases). TRBJ2-7 matches the DNA end more closely, so the J call is doubtful. CDR1 is PRHDT and CDR2 is FYEKMQ in the germline V gene (reference sequence). CDR3 length: 16 amino acids.

This sequence joins TRBV2 and TRBJ2-1; D ambiguous. This CDR3 contains 14 residues. Germline V gene lookup returns CDR1 SNHLY and CDR2 FYNNEI. Trimming removed 6 bases from V and 0 bases from J, with 9 bases in between. In nucleotides, the CDR3 is TGTGCCAGCAGCAAACTAAGCTCCTACAATGAGCAGTTCTTC. It encodes CASSKLSSYNEQFF. Looking up the rest from reference TRBV2 and TRBJ2-1 gives the full variable domain: EPEVTQTPSHQVTQMGQEVILRCVPISNHLYFYWYRQILGQKVEFLVSFYNNEISEKSEIFDDQFSVERPDGSNFTLKIRSTKLEDSAMYFCASSKLSSYNEQFFGPGTRLTVL.

The rearrangement joins TRBV27 to TRBJ1-2; weak D call: TRBD1 (5 bases). This CDR3 spans 14 amino acids. V dropped 6 bases and J dropped 4 bases, with 15 bases sitting between them. The germline V gene has CDR1 MNHEY and CDR2 SMNVEV (reference sequence). CDR3 loop: CASRERGRFYGYTF. The CDR3 coding sequence is TGTGCCAGCAGGGAGCGGGGCAGATTCTATGGCTACACCTTC.

This clone was recorded a few times. The chain combines TRBV15 with TRBJ1-4, with 10 nucleotides matching TRBD1. The CDR3 spans 14 residues. V shed 3 bases, J shed 8 bases, and the junction held 3 bases outside the gene matches. From germline, CDR1 is LNHNV and CDR2 YYDKDF (reference sequence). The CDR3 loop reads CATSRGQGFEKLFF. The CDR3 region has the DNA TGTGCCACCAGCAGGGGACAGGGGTTCGAAAAACTGTTTTTT.

V gene TRBV28 combines with J gene TRBJ1-2; no definite D call. The CDR3 has 11 residues. V gave up 5 bases and J gave up 5 bases, with 6 bases separating them. The V gene's germline CDR1 is MDHEN and CDR2 SYDVKM. The CDR3, as DNA: TGTGCCAGCAGTGCCAGATATGGCTACACCTTC. Its translation: CASSARYGYTF.

The chain carries TRBV6-6 and TRBJ2-4, with 8 bases identical to TRBD1. The V gene's germline CDR1 is MNHNY and CDR2 SVGAGI (reference sequence). With V trimmed by 7 bases and J by 9 bases, 8 bases remained unmatched. The CDR3 length is 13 residues. In nucleotides, the CDR3 is TGTGCCAGCATCCCAGGACAGGGCGGCATTCAGTACTTC. The encoded protein is CASIPGQGGIQYF.

V is TRBV19 and J is TRBJ1-4; no definite D call. V lost 0 bases, J lost 3 bases, and 20 bases lay in between. Germline V gene sequence: CDR1 LNHDA, CDR2 SQIVND (reference sequence). The CDR3 covers 19 residues. DNA of the CDR3: TGTGCCAGTAGTATAGATCCCACTCCCGTTCGACGGGCTAATGAAAAACTGTTTTTT. It codes for CASSIDPTPVRRANEKLFF.

J is TRBJ2-5 and V is TRBV7-8; D gene ambiguous. CDR3 length: 12 amino acids. In germline, CDR1 is SGHVS, CDR2 FQNEAQ. V was trimmed by 5 bases and J by 0 bases, leaving 4 bases between them. CDR3 region: CASSPYQETQYF. In nucleotides, the CDR3 is TGTGCCAGCAGCCCCTACCAAGAGACCCAGTACTTC.

This chain uses TRBV29-1 with TRBJ2-7, with a weak D call TRBD2 (6 bases). Deletions cut 3 bases from V and 9 bases from J, with 12 bases between. The germline V gene encodes CDR1 SQVTM and CDR2 ANQGSEA. This CDR3 spans 11 amino acids. The CDR3 is CSVDGGFGQYF. The CDR3 region has the DNA TGCAGCGTTGACGGAGGGTTCGGGCAGTACTTC.

The chain employs TRBV29-1 and TRBJ1-3, with D hard to call. The CDR3 is made up of 11 amino acids. Germline V CDR1 and CDR2: SQVTM, ANQGSEA. V gave up 5 bases and J gave up 4 bases, with 6 bases separating them. The CDR3 bases are TGCAGCGTTCGTTCCGGAAACACCATATATTTT. It is translated as CSVRSGNTIYF.

The genes are TRBV6-6 and TRBJ1-5, with D possibly being TRBD1 (5 bases). Between the trimmed V and J ends, which lost 5 bases and 1 base, there was a span of 12 bases. Germline V lookup: CDR1 MNHNY, CDR2 SVGAGI (reference sequence). The CDR3 is made up of 15 amino acids. The CDR3: CASSNRGRSNQPQHF. The CDR3 bases are TGTGCCAGCAGTAATAGGGGCCGGAGCAATCAGCCCCAGCATTTT.

The rearrangement uses TRBV7-6 and TRBJ2-1; 14 bases fit TRBD2. The CDR3 spans 16 residues. V dropped 4 bases and J dropped 9; count of bases not matched to a gene: 8. Germline V lookup: CDR1 SGHVS, CDR2 FNYEAQ. CDR3 sequence (DNA): TGTGCCAGCAGCTCTAGGACTAGCGGGAGGTATACTGAGCAGTTCTTC. It codes for CASSSRTSGRYTEQFF.

The chain combines TRBV5-1 with TRBJ1-2; D possibly corresponds to TRBD1 (6 bases). Trimming took 4 bases from V and 8 from J, leaving 15 bases between them. Per the germline V gene, CDR1 is SGHRS and CDR2 is YFSETQ. The CDR3 loop spans 13 amino acids. DNA of the CDR3: TGCGCCAGCAGCATACAGGGCAAAGAAGGCTACACCTTC. The encoded protein is CASSIQGKEGYTF. Together with reference TRBV5-1 and TRBJ1-2, the CDR3 gives the full variable domain: KAGVTQTPRYLIKTRGQQVTLSCSPISGHRSVSWYQQTPGQGLQFLFEYFSETQRNKGNFPGRFSGRQFSNSRSEMNVSTLELGDSALYLCASSIQGKEGYTFGSGTRLTVV.

J is TRBJ2-7 and V is TRBV5-4, with 9 bases that match TRBD2. CDR3 length: 15 residues. Germline V lookup: CDR1 SGHNT, CDR2 YYREEE (reference sequence). V was pared by 4 bases and J by 0 bases, with 5 bases of the junction left unmatched. CDR3 sequence (DNA): TGTGCCAGCAGCCTCCTAGCGGGACACTCCTACGAGCAGTACTTC. This encodes CASSLLAGHSYEQYF.

This chain uses TRBV25-1 with TRBJ1-1; weak D call: TRBD1 (6 bases). This CDR3 has 13 residues. From germline, CDR1 is MGHDK and CDR2 SYGVNS. Trimming removed 6 bases from V and 3 bases from J, with 11 bases in between. Here the CDR3 DNA reads TGTGCCAGCAGGGGGCAGGGGCACACTGAAGCTTTCTTT. Its translation: CASRGQGHTEAFF.

In this sample, this clone turned up a few times. CDR3 amino acids: CASSLQGTGNTIYF. The CDR3 DNA reads TGCGCCAGCAGCTTACAGGGCACCGGAAACACCATATATTTT. This chain links TRBV5-1 with TRBJ1-3; the D gene is possibly TRBD1 (6 bases). With 2 bases removed from V and 4 bases from J, the gap between germline ends came to 10 bases. Germline values: CDR1 SGHRS, CDR2 YFSETQ. The CDR3 extends over 14 amino acids.

The chain joins TRBV5-8 to TRBJ1-3, with 8 bases matching TRBD1. Germline V gene lookup returns CDR1 SGHTS and CDR2 YDEGEE. Trimming cost V 1 base and J 4 bases; bases outside gene matches: 1. The CDR3 runs to 14 residues. The CDR3 DNA is TGTGCCAGCAGCTTGCGGACAGGGGGAAACACCATATATTTT. Residues: CASSLRTGGNTIYF.

The J gene is TRBJ2-7, the V gene TRBV6-6; 7 nucleotides align to TRBD2. The germline gives CDR1 MNHNY, CDR2 SVGAGI (reference sequence). J lost 0 bases, V lost 4 bases, and 6 bases had no gene match. This CDR3 spans 15 amino acids. The CDR3 protein is CASSWSGISSYEQYF. In DNA form, the CDR3 reads TGTGCCAGCAGTTGGAGCGGGATTAGCTCCTACGAGCAGTACTTC.

In DNA form, the CDR3 reads TGTGCCAGCAGTGTGTCGGGTTACGAGCAGTACTTC. Amino acid sequence: CASSVSGYEQYF. The chain combines TRBV6-1 with TRBJ2-7, with D unclear. The CDR3 extends over 12 amino acids. CDR1 is MNHNS and CDR2 is SASEGT in the germline V gene. Trimming left V 4 bases short and J 4 bases short, with 8 bases between.

This clone was seen a few times. This sequence joins TRBV11-3 and TRBJ2-3; 7 positions match TRBD2. The CDR3 loop spans 15 amino acids. Unmatched junction bases numbered 7, after V lost 1 base and J lost 6 bases. In germline, CDR1 is SGHNT, CDR2 YENEEA. The CDR3 DNA sequence: TGTGCCAGCAGCTTAGGGCGGGGGACGGGGGATACGCAGTATTTT. Protein: CASSLGRGTGDTQYF.

The rearrangement joins TRBV6-1 to TRBJ1-1; D remains unclear. Looked up from germline, CDR1 is MNHNS and CDR2 is SASEGT. V lost 2 bases, J lost 5 bases, and 9 bases lay in between. CDR3 size: 13 residues. Here the CDR3 reads CASSERRATEAFF. In nucleotides, the CDR3 is TGTGCCAGCAGTGAAAGGAGGGCAACTGAAGCTTTCTTT.

This clone has just one count. CDR3 sequence reads: CASSESGGSYEQYF. As DNA, the CDR3 is TGTGCCAGCAGTGAATCGGGGGGGTCCTACGAGCAGTACTTC. The V gene is TRBV25-1, the J gene TRBJ2-5; 8 nucleotides line up with TRBD2. The J call is in doubt because the DNA end fits TRBJ2-7 better. The germline CDR1 and CDR2 sequences are MGHDK and SYGVNS. This CDR3 comprises 14 residues.

A single count supports this clone. The gene calls are TRBV28 and TRBJ1-4; possible D gene TRBD1, 5 bases. The V and J ends lost 5 bases and 4 bases respectively, with 17 bases between them. Germline V gene sequence: CDR1 MDHEN, CDR2 SYDVKM. The CDR3 covers 16 residues. CDR3 sequence (DNA): TGTGCCAGCAGTCCAACCGGACGGACATATAATGAAAAACTGTTTTTT. It translates to CASSPTGRTYNEKLFF.

CDR3: CSVRRTENTEAFF. The DNA for the CDR3 is TGCAGCGTGAGGAGGACGGAAAACACTGAAGCTTTCTTT. The rearrangement uses TRBV29-1 and TRBJ1-1, with unresolved D. V was pared by 6 bases and J by 2 bases, with 13 bases between. The CDR3 length is 13 residues. The germline CDR1 and CDR2 sequences are SQVTM and ANQGSEA.

This clone was picked up one time. The chain couples TRBV7-9 to TRBJ1-5, with 7 nucleotides matching TRBD1. J was trimmed by 4 bases and V by 4 bases; bases with no gene match: 4. Per the germline V gene, CDR1 is SEHNR and CDR2 is FQNEAQ (reference sequence). The CDR3 extends over 14 amino acids. CDR3 region: CASSSGQTNQPQHF. The CDR3 DNA reads TGTGCCAGCAGCTCGGGACAGACTAATCAGCCCCAGCATTTT.

V and J are TRBV5-1 and TRBJ1-4; the D is unclear. The germline V gene has CDR1 SGHRS and CDR2 YFSETQ. Between the trimmed V and J ends, which lost 0 bases and 2 bases, there was a span of 14 bases. CDR3 length: 17 amino acids. The DNA of the CDR3 is TGCGCCAGCAGCTTGGATTCCGGGGTTAGGACTAATGAAAAACTGTTTTTT. Protein product: CASSLDSGVRTNEKLFF.

The chain couples TRBV11-3 to TRBJ2-7; unclear D gene. Germline CDR1 and CDR2: SGHNT and YENEEA. The CDR3 extends over 13 amino acids. Trimming pared 2 bases from V and 7 bases from J, leaving 12 bases between. The CDR3 here is CASSLSEIGEQYF. The CDR3 nucleotides read TGTGCCAGCAGCTTATCGGAGATTGGGGAGCAGTACTTC.

In this sample, this clone turned up once. This chain joins TRBV5-4 and TRBJ2-5, with 7 bases that match TRBD2. The assigned J gene may be wrong: the sequence end matches TRBJ2-7 better. The CDR3 sequence is 15 residues long. Germline loops: CDR1 SGHNT, CDR2 YYREEE (reference sequence). The CDR3 region has the DNA TGTGCCAGCAGCTTGGCGGCTAGCGGCTCCTACGAGCAGTACTTC. As protein: CASSLAASGSYEQYF.

V usage is TRBV7-9 and J usage is TRBJ2-2; 10 bases fit TRBD2. V shed 4 bases, J shed 4 bases, and the junction held 9 bases outside the gene matches. The CDR3 spans 17 residues. Germline assignment: CDR1 SEHNR and CDR2 FQNEAQ (reference sequence). The CDR3 loop reads CASSSGGLAVSTGELFF. CDR3 nucleotides: TGTGCCAGCAGCTCGGGAGGACTAGCGGTTAGCACCGGGGAGCTGTTTTTT.